One TCR beta chain is described in this entry. TCRdb processed the RT-PCR reads anew with MiXCR; each CDR3 protein has one entry. The sample yields about 100,000 distinct CDR3 sequences, around 38% seen once. The entry originates in a study of patients and donors after allogeneic stem cell transplantation. Germline V gene data show CDR1 as MGHDK and CDR2 as SYGVNS. The V gene end was trimmed by 5 bases and the J gene end by 0 bases; junction bases not matched to a gene: 4. This CDR3 is 15 amino acids long. The sequence came from a human donor who was either an allogeneic HSCT recipient or a stem cell or donor lymphocyte infusion donor (not recorded which). It is not recorded whose cells these are; they may come from a transplant donor. Sequenced input: blood, either unsorted or a sorted T cell fraction (not recorded which). The rearrangement joins TRBV25-1 to TRBJ2-1, with TRBD2 matching 7 bases. CDR3 bases: TGTGCCAGCAGTTACCCTAGCGGCTCCTACAATGAGCAGTTCTTC. This encodes CASSYPSGSYNEQFF.